The 21 T cell receptor beta chains below all came from one sample that was sequenced in a study of blood T cell repertoires in COVID-19. Assay used: immunoSEQ multiplex PCR; TCRdb lists only in-frame clones, some missing. This sample has some 97,000 clones, with approximately 89% found just once. Sequenced material: peripheral blood. The receptors come from a man in his forties or fifties with active COVID-19.

The genes are TRBV7-3 and TRBJ2-1; 12 bases are a match to TRBD2. J lost 6 bases, V lost 1 base, and 4 bases had no gene match. The CDR3 length is 16 residues. In germline, CDR1 is SGHTA, CDR2 FQGTGA. The CDR3 DNA sequence: TGTGCCAGCAGCTTAATCGGACTAGCGGGGAGCAATGAGCAGTTCTTC. Its protein product is CASSLIGLAGSNEQFF.

This sequence joins TRBV7-6 and TRBJ2-1, with 11 bases matching TRBD2. Germline V lookup: CDR1 SGHVS, CDR2 FNYEAQ. The J segment lost 6 bases and the V segment lost 6 bases, leaving 10 bases of the junction unmatched. The CDR3 has 16 residues. The CDR3 sequence: CASSFIGTSGINEQFF. The CDR3 DNA reads as TGTGCCAGCAGTTTCATTGGGACTAGCGGTATCAATGAGCAGTTCTTC. The variable domain in full, with the rest retrieved from reference TRBV7-6 and TRBJ2-1, is GAGVSQSPRYKVTKRGQDVALRCDPISGHVSLYWYRQALGQGPEFLTYFNYEAQQDKSGLPNDRFSAERPEGSISTLTIQRTEQRDSAMYRCASSFIGTSGINEQFFGPGTRLTVL.

V is TRBV2 and J is TRBJ2-7, with TRBD2 as a possible D gene (5 bases). V was pared by 2 bases and J by 6 bases, with 17 bases between. CDR3 size: 15 residues. Germline V gene data show CDR1 as SNHLY and CDR2 as FYNNEI. This CDR3 is CASSEKAVQFPEQYF. The CDR3 DNA sequence: TGTGCCAGCAGTGAAAAAGCGGTCCAGTTCCCCGAGCAGTACTTC.

The chain carries TRBV9 and TRBJ2-2; unclear D gene. Germline lookup yields CDR1 SGDLS and CDR2 YYNGEE. CDR3 length: 14 residues. Trimming took 0 bases from V and 7 from J, leaving 10 bases between them. CDR3 in amino acids: CASSVVPSVGELFF. The CDR3 nucleotides are TGTGCCAGCAGCGTAGTTCCCTCCGTCGGGGAGCTGTTTTTT.

The CDR3 DNA reads as TGTGCCAGCTCACCAGGGACAGGGCCTAACGAGCAGTACTTC. Translation gives CASSPGTGPNEQYF. The chain is built from TRBV18 and TRBJ2-7, with 9 bases lining up with TRBD1. Germline assignment: CDR1 KGHSH and CDR2 LQKENI. This CDR3 is built from 14 residues. The ends lost 2 bases at V and 5 bases at J; junction bases unmatched: 4.

This rearrangement joins TRBV18 to TRBJ1-2; the D gene is possibly TRBD1 (5 bases). The V and J ends lost 4 bases and 6 bases respectively, with 24 bases between them. Germline CDR1 is KGHSH and CDR2 is LQKENI. The CDR3 loop spans 17 amino acids. CDR3 region: CASSLSSGLHGGDGYTF. Here the CDR3 DNA reads TGTGCCAGCTCACTTTCCTCGGGACTCCACGGCGGTGATGGCTACACCTTC.

CDR3: CASSLGQYNEQFF. The DNA of the CDR3 is TGTGCCAGCAGCTTGGGACAGTACAATGAGCAGTTCTTC. V gene TRBV13 combines with J gene TRBJ2-1, with 7 positions matching TRBD1. V dropped 3 bases and J dropped 4; count of bases not matched to a gene: 0. Germline V lookup: CDR1 PRHDT, CDR2 FYEKMQ (reference sequence). This CDR3 is built from 13 residues.

V and J are TRBV27 and TRBJ2-5; the match to TRBD2 covers 9 bases. This CDR3 spans 14 amino acids. With 5 bases clipped from V and 13 bases from J, the junction kept 14 bases outside the gene matches. Germline V gene sequence: CDR1 MNHEY, CDR2 SMNVEV (reference sequence). CDR3 loop: CASSAGPSGTVRYF. The CDR3 DNA reads as TGTGCCAGCAGTGCCGGTCCTAGCGGGACGGTTAGGTACTTC.

The chain is built from TRBV9 and TRBJ2-3; 8 nucleotides align to TRBD1. The CDR3 sequence is 15 residues long. Per germline, CDR1 SGDLS and CDR2 YYNGEE. The V gene end was trimmed by 2 bases and the J gene end by 5 bases; junction bases not matched to a gene: 7. The CDR3 spells CASSVTGGGVDTQYF. Here the CDR3 DNA reads TGTGCCAGCAGCGTCACAGGGGGAGGTGTAGATACGCAGTATTTT.

V and J are TRBV7-8 and TRBJ2-1, with 8 bases lining up with TRBD1. Germline trimming cut 5 bases from V and 8 bases from J; bases unmatched to any gene: 8. Germline V gives CDR1 SGHVS, CDR2 FQNEAQ. CDR3 length: 14 residues. CDR3 sequence: CASSPSRTGYEQFF. The CDR3 nucleotides read TGTGCCAGCAGCCCAAGTCGGACAGGGTATGAGCAGTTCTTC. The complete variable domain, with remaining parts taken from reference TRBV7-8 and TRBJ2-1, reads GAGVSQSPRYKVAKRGQDVALRCDPISGHVSLFWYQQALGQGPEFLTYFQNEAQLDKSGLPSDRFFAERPEGSVSTLKIQRTQQEDSAVYLCASSPSRTGYEQFFGPGTRLTVL.

V usage is TRBV5-1 and J usage is TRBJ1-1; 10 positions agree with TRBD1. V gave up 2 bases and J gave up 1 base; unmatched junction bases: 2. Germline loops: CDR1 SGHRS, CDR2 YFSETQ. The length of the CDR3 is 15 residues. CDR3 protein: CASSFGTGANTEAFF. In nucleotides, the CDR3 is TGCGCCAGCAGCTTCGGGACAGGGGCGAACACTGAAGCTTTCTTT.

The CDR3 DNA sequence: TGCACCAGCAGCCCAAGACTAGACCCCGAGCAGTACTTC. This gives the protein CTSSPRLDPEQYF. V gene TRBV1 combines with J gene TRBJ2-7; the table's D call TRBD2 went unverified against the DNA. TRBV1 is shown as a pseudogene. CDR3 length: 13 residues.

V and J are TRBV5-8 and TRBJ1-2; TRBD1 agrees at 7 bases. V lost 4 bases, J lost 9 bases, and 9 bases stayed unmatched. Germline values: CDR1 SGHTS, CDR2 YDEGEE. The CDR3 totals 13 residues. CDR3 sequence (DNA): TGTGCCAGCAGCGTTGACAGGGAGTGGAGCTACACCTTC. Translating it yields CASSVDREWSYTF.

This sequence joins TRBV18 and TRBJ2-1; 11 nucleotides agree with TRBD2. The V and J ends lost 3 bases and 5 bases, in that order; junction bases with no gene match: 3. The CDR3 consists of 15 residues. Germline V gene lookup returns CDR1 KGHSH and CDR2 LQKENI. CDR3 sequence: CASSPPSGRNNEQFF. DNA of the CDR3: TGTGCCAGCTCACCGCCTAGCGGGAGGAACAATGAGCAGTTCTTC.

The rearrangement joins TRBV7-9 to TRBJ2-1, with TRBD2 matching over 12 bases. In germline, CDR1 is SEHNR, CDR2 FQNEAQ (reference sequence). Losses at the gene ends were 2 bases for V and 8 bases for J; bases not matched to a gene: 10. The CDR3 covers 17 residues. CDR3 in DNA: TGTGCCAGCAGCTTATGGGTGAGACTAGCGGGAGCGGATGAGCAGTTCTTC. This translates into CASSLWVRLAGADEQFF.

Only one count was recorded for this clone. The chain uses TRBV24-1 and TRBJ2-5; TRBD2 aligns across 9 bases. V dropped 1 base and J dropped 4; count of bases not matched to a gene: 0. The CDR3 length is 14 residues. Germline V gives CDR1 KGHDR, CDR2 SFDVKD. CDR3: CATSDLAGGETQYF. CDR3 nucleotide sequence: TGTGCCACCAGTGATTTAGCGGGAGGAGAGACCCAGTACTTC.

The chain recombines TRBV2 with TRBJ1-4; 7 positions agree with TRBD1. After removal of 6 bases from V and 0 bases from J, the junction contained 4 bases not matched to a gene. The CDR3 loop spans 15 amino acids. The V gene's germline CDR1 is SNHLY and CDR2 FYNNEI. The CDR3 sequence is CASRSTGSTNEKLFF. As DNA, the CDR3 is TGTGCCAGCAGGTCGACAGGGTCAACTAATGAAAAACTGTTTTTT.

V usage is TRBV19 and J usage is TRBJ1-6, with D possibly TRBD1 on 5 matching bases. The CDR3 contains 13 residues. V was clipped by 4 bases and J by 9 bases, with 10 bases between them. Germline assignment: CDR1 LNHDA and CDR2 SQIVND (reference sequence). Here the CDR3 reads CASSRQGSSPLHF. CDR3 in DNA: TGTGCCAGTAGTAGGCAGGGAAGTTCACCCCTCCACTTT.

This sequence joins TRBV11-2 and TRBJ1-4, with D maybe TRBD1 (6 bases). CDR3 length: 15 residues. Per germline, CDR1 SGHAT and CDR2 FQNNGV. Trimming took 4 bases from V and 5 from J, leaving 14 bases between them. Here the CDR3 DNA reads TGTGCCAGCAGCTCATGGGCACAGGGAAATGAAAAACTGTTTTTT. Encoded protein: CASSSWAQGNEKLFF.

The chain joins TRBV4-1 to TRBJ2-5, with unresolved D. Germline V gives CDR1 MGHRA, CDR2 YSYEKL. The CDR3 totals 17 residues. Trimming removed 1 base at V and 5 bases at J, with 20 bases between. Here the CDR3 reads CASSQVYSSAESETQYF. The CDR3 nucleotides are TGCGCCAGCAGCCAAGTCTATTCTAGTGCGGAGTCTGAGACCCAGTACTTC.

J is TRBJ2-1 and V is TRBV29-1, with D uncertain. CDR1 is SQVTM and CDR2 is ANQGSEA in the germline V gene. There are 12 residues in the CDR3. Between the trimmed V and J ends, which lost 5 bases and 4 bases, there was a span of 9 bases. CDR3 protein: CSVWLRYNEQFF. CDR3 coding DNA: TGCAGCGTTTGGCTCAGATACAATGAGCAGTTCTTC.